This record looks at one T cell receptor beta chain sequence and its context. Its antigen remains unknown. V lost 1 base to trimming and J lost 4 bases, with 11 bases between them. CDR3 length equals 15 residues. Germline V gene sequence: CDR1 SGHTA, CDR2 FQGNSA. These data belong to a study of cytomegalovirus exposure and HLA in healthy donors. Study-wide results and limits: Exclusion as indistinguishable affected some V segments, including TRBV6-2 and TRBV6-3. For cytomegalovirus status, the classifier reportedly gave diagnoses with high specificity and sensitivity.

Both 60 Vbeta primers and 13 Jbeta primers went into the PCR. Method: immunoSEQ multiplex PCR; TCRdb's copy keeps in-frame clones and lacks some. The sample table sets out some 200,000 clones. The chain uses TRBV7-2 and TRBJ2-1; TRBD2 might be the D (5 bases). Sequencing used PBMCs. This clonotype originated in a man in his thirties or forties in good health and CMV-seronegative. The chain's CDR3 is CASSLEAVPYNEQFF. In nucleotides, the CDR3 is TGTGCCAGCAGCTTAGAAGCGGTGCCGTACAATGAGCAGTTCTTC.